The T cell receptor beta chain under discussion was sequenced for a study of blood T cell repertoires in COVID-19. Study-level background: From the United States, Italy and Spain came samples of acute and convalescent COVID-19. Sample material is recorded as cDNA or gDNA derived from T cells, B-cell-depleted T cells, or PBMCs.

Assay: immunoSEQ multiplex PCR; the TCRdb copy retains only in-frame clones and omits some. The sample includes some 350,000 clones, about 90% of them seen just once. Trimming shortened V by 8 bases and J by 3 bases, and 7 bases separated the two germline ends. In germline, CDR1 is SGHAT, CDR2 FQNNGV. The CDR3 has 11 amino acids. The J gene is TRBJ1-2, the V gene TRBV11-2; no firm D call. This sequence originates from a man younger than 35 with active or convalescent COVID-19. The material sequenced was peripheral blood. CDR3 residues: CASGLYYGYTF. For the CDR3, the DNA is TGTGCCAGCGGACTCTACTATGGCTACACCTTC.